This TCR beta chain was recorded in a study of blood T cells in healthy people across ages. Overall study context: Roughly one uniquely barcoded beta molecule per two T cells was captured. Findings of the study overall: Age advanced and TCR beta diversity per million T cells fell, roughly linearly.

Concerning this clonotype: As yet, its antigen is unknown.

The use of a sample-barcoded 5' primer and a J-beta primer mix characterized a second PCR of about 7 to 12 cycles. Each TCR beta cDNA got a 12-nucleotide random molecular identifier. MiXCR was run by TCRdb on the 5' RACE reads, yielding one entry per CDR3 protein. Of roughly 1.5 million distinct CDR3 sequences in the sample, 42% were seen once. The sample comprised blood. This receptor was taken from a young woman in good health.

The CDR3 nucleotides read TGTGCCAGCAGCCCATCACCGGATTCCTATAATTCACCCCTCCACTTT. Amino acid sequence: CASSPSPDSYNSPLHF. The chain employs TRBV5-6 and TRBJ1-6; D is unresolved. This CDR3 comprises 16 residues. V was cut by 4 bases and J by 1 base, with 12 bases left in between. Germline V lookup: CDR1 SGHDT, CDR2 YYEEEE.